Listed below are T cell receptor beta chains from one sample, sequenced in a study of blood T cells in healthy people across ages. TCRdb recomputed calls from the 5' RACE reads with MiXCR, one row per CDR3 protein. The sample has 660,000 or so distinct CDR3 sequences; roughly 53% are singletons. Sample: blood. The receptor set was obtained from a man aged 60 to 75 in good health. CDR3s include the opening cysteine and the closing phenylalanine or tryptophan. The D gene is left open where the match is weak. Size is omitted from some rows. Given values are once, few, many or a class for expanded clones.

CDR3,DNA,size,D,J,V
CASRAREGYGYTF,TGTGCCAGCAGAGCCAGGGAGGGCTATGGCTACACCTTC,few,NA,TRBJ1-2,TRBV6-5
CASTPGGGIEETQYF,TGCGCCAGCACCCCGGGAGGGGGAATTGAAGAGACCCAGTACTTC,NA,TRBD2,TRBJ2-5,TRBV5-1
CSVEKSGTGGQEQFF,TGCAGCGTTGAAAAGTCTGGGACAGGGGGCCAAGAGCAGTTCTTC,NA,TRBD1,TRBJ2-1,TRBV29-1
CASSRSLAGGRGDTQYF,TGCGCCAGCAGCCGTAGTCTAGCGGGGGGCCGGGGAGATACGCAGTATTTT,NA,TRBD2,TRBJ2-3,TRBV5-1
CASSSTGYSRWDNSPLHF,TGTGCCAGCAGCTCGACAGGGTACTCTCGATGGGATAATTCACCCCTCCACTTT,few,TRBD1,TRBJ1-6,TRBV9
CASSYLQGNIQYF,TGTGCCAGCAGTTACTTACAGGGGAACATTCAGTACTTC,NA,TRBD1,TRBJ2-4,TRBV6-5
CASSTRLSGRGETQYF,TGTGCCAGTAGTACCCGACTAAGCGGGCGGGGAGAGACCCAGTACTTC,NA,NA,TRBJ2-5,TRBV19
CASSLAGQGSHNEQFF,TGCGCCAGCAGCTTGGCGGGGCAGGGCTCCCACAATGAGCAGTTCTTC,few,NA,TRBJ2-1,TRBV5-1
CASSFRGLAGGHNEQFF,TGTGCCAGCAGTTTCCGGGGACTAGCGGGGGGCCACAATGAGCAGTTCTTC,NA,TRBD2,TRBJ2-1,TRBV12-3/TRBV12-4
CSARVGGRTYGYTF,TGCAGTGCTAGAGTCGGGGGGCGCACCTATGGCTACACCTTC,many,NA,TRBJ1-2,TRBV20-1
CASSQESGWGGETQYF,TGTGCCAGCAGCCAAGAATCGGGATGGGGGGGGGAGACCCAGTACTTC,NA,TRBD2,TRBJ2-5,TRBV3-1
CASSTGTRVGEQYF,TGTGCCAGCAGCACCGGGACAAGGGTGGGCGAGCAGTACTTC,NA,NA,TRBJ2-7,TRBV6-5
CASSSYRDTSTDTQYF,TGTGCCAGCAGTTCCTACCGGGACACTAGCACAGATACGCAGTATTTT,once,NA,TRBJ2-3,TRBV6-5
CASSVGGERNTEAFF,TGTGCCAGCAGCGTAGGGGGGGAGAGGAACACTGAAGCTTTCTTT,NA,NA,TRBJ1-1,TRBV9
CASSPGRFLNYGYTF,TGCGCCAGCAGCCCGGGGCGATTTCTTAACTATGGCTACACCTTC,few,NA,TRBJ1-2,TRBV5-1
CASSPKAGGNTGELFF,TGCGCCAGCAGCCCCAAGGCCGGGGGGAACACCGGGGAGCTGTTTTTT,NA,NA,TRBJ2-2,TRBV4-1
CAISMGQSRYEQYF,TGTGCCATCAGCATGGGACAGTCCCGATACGAGCAGTACTTC,few,TRBD1,TRBJ2-7,TRBV10-3
CASSRQGANQPQHF,TGTGCCAGCAGTCGACAGGGGGCCAATCAGCCCCAGCATTTT,NA,TRBD1,TRBJ1-5,TRBV12-3/TRBV12-4
CASSQTGTGLTFGTQYF,TGTGCCAGCAGCCAAACCGGGACAGGGCTTACTTTTGGTACGCAGTATTTT,few,TRBD1,TRBJ2-3,TRBV4-2
CASTLGGAGGPYEQYF,TGTGCCAGCACACTTGGAGGGGCGGGGGGCCCTTACGAGCAGTACTTC,NA,NA,TRBJ2-7,TRBV21-1
CASRRWDRGLGYTF,TGTGCCAGCAGACGATGGGACAGGGGACTGGGCTACACCTTC,NA,TRBD1,TRBJ1-2,TRBV2
CASLQWTNEKLFF,TGTGCCAGTTTACAGTGGACTAATGAAAAACTGTTTTTT,once,NA,TRBJ1-4,TRBV2
CASSLQGFNEKLFF,TGTGCCAGCAGCTTACAGGGATTTAATGAAAAACTGTTTTTT,few,NA,TRBJ1-4,TRBV7-2
CASSPRDYSGANVLTF,TGTGCCAGCAGCCCCCGGGATTACTCTGGGGCCAACGTCCTGACTTTC,NA,NA,TRBJ2-6,TRBV5-5
CASSSDQGRGYTF,TGTGCCAGCAGTTCCGACCAGGGACGTGGCTACACCTTC,NA,NA,TRBJ1-2,TRBV28
CSARGGVADPYEQYF,TGCAGTGCTAGAGGAGGGGTAGCGGACCCCTACGAGCAGTACTTC,NA,NA,TRBJ2-7,TRBV20-1
CASSLVGSGGYNEQFF,TGTGCCAGCAGCTTAGTTGGTAGCGGGGGGTACAATGAGCAGTTCTTC,NA,TRBD2,TRBJ2-1,TRBV11-2
CATSRDATTGTLTQYF,TGTGCCACCAGCAGGGATGCTACCACCGGGACTCTTACGCAGTATTTT,NA,NA,TRBJ2-3,TRBV15
CAITDGLSSGYTF,TGTGCCATCACCGACGGACTTAGTAGTGGCTACACCTTC,NA,NA,TRBJ1-2,TRBV10-3
CASRSGAPNYGYTF,TGCGCCAGCAGATCGGGAGCTCCTAACTATGGCTACACCTTC,NA,NA,TRBJ1-2,TRBV5-1
CASSLQDSRNQPQHF,TGTGCCAGCAGTTTGCAGGACAGTCGCAATCAGCCCCAGCATTTT,NA,NA,TRBJ1-5,TRBV12-3/TRBV12-4
CASSLLTGGSYGYTF,TGTGCCAGCAGTTTATTAACGGGTGGCAGCTATGGCTACACCTTC,NA,NA,TRBJ1-2,TRBV27
CSVKTGDEQYF,TGCAGCGTCAAGACAGGGGACGAGCAGTACTTC,few,TRBD1,TRBJ2-7,TRBV29-1
CASSPGWENYGYTF,TGTGCCAGCAGCCCCGGATGGGAGAACTATGGCTACACCTTC,NA,NA,TRBJ1-2,TRBV9
CASSGGDRGLEKLFF,TGTGCCAGCAGCGGAGGGGACAGGGGCCTTGAAAAACTGTTTTTT,NA,TRBD1,TRBJ1-4,TRBV27
CASRQDRRSYNEQFF,TGTGCCAGCAGACAAGACAGGCGCTCCTACAATGAGCAGTTCTTC,NA,NA,TRBJ2-1,TRBV28
CAISEGQASNQPQHF,TGTGCCATCAGTGAGGGACAAGCTAGCAATCAGCCCCAGCATTTT,once,NA,TRBJ1-5,TRBV10-3
CASTQGLAAGNEQFF,TGTGCCAGCACCCAAGGACTAGCGGCGGGGAATGAGCAGTTCTTC,NA,TRBD2,TRBJ2-1,TRBV9
CSVTGTEQFF,TGCAGCGTCACGGGTACAGAGCAGTTCTTC,NA,NA,TRBJ2-1,TRBV29-1
CASSQTWTEDVPDTQYF,TGTGCCAGCAGTCAAACCTGGACGGAGGACGTCCCAGATACGCAGTATTTT,NA,NA,TRBJ2-3,TRBV7-9
CSVGPQGNQETQYF,TGCAGCGTTGGCCCACAGGGAAACCAAGAGACCCAGTACTTC,few,NA,TRBJ2-5,TRBV29-1
CATSTLAEGLAKNIQYF,TGTGCCACCAGCACCCTCGCTGAGGGTTTAGCCAAAAACATTCAGTACTTC,few,NA,TRBJ2-4,TRBV15
CASTRMDRSSYEQYF,TGTGCCAGCACAAGAATGGACAGGAGCTCCTACGAGCAGTACTTC,NA,TRBD1,TRBJ2-7,TRBV6-1
CSAREGGSSYNSPLHF,TGCAGTGCTAGAGAAGGGGGTAGCTCCTATAATTCACCCCTCCACTTT,NA,NA,TRBJ1-6,TRBV20-1
CSVAGQGIYTF,TGCAGCGTCGCCGGACAGGGTATCTACACCTTC,NA,TRBD1,TRBJ1-2,TRBV29-1
CATPTSDPTSYEQYF,TGTGCCACGCCGACCTCGGACCCGACCTCCTACGAGCAGTACTTC,once,NA,TRBJ2-7,TRBV19
CASSQDQGLASQYF,TGTGCCAGCAGCCAAGACCAGGGGCTAGCTTCCCAGTACTTC,NA,NA,TRBJ2-5,TRBV7-2
CASRGRGLANTGELFF,TGTGCCAGCAGGGGGCGGGGACTAGCGAACACCGGGGAGCTGTTTTTT,NA,NA,TRBJ2-2,TRBV21-1
CATSSRLAGGSETQYF,TGTGCCACCAGCAGCCGACTAGCGGGGGGCAGCGAGACCCAGTACTTC,NA,TRBD2,TRBJ2-5,TRBV15
CASSLGGPYQETQYF,TGTGCCAGCAGTTTAGGGGGCCCCTACCAAGAGACCCAGTACTTC,few,NA,TRBJ2-5,TRBV27
CSAPRTAYGYTF,TGCAGTGCCCCCAGGACAGCCTATGGCTACACCTTC,NA,NA,TRBJ1-2,TRBV20-1
CASSTDSYYEQYF,TGTGCCAGCAGCACGGACAGCTACTACGAGCAGTACTTC,few,NA,TRBJ2-7,TRBV11-2
CASSFFRTGGLDEQFF,TGTGCCAGCAGTTTCTTCCGGACAGGGGGCTTGGATGAGCAGTTCTTC,NA,TRBD1,TRBJ2-1,TRBV28
CASSQGLILRETQYF,TGCGCCAGCAGCCAAGGTCTCATCCTAAGAGAGACCCAGTACTTC,NA,NA,TRBJ2-5,TRBV4-1
CASSESGTSGGNTGELFF,TGCGCCAGCAGTGAGTCGGGGACTAGCGGGGGGAACACCGGGGAGCTGTTTTTT,few,TRBD2,TRBJ2-2,TRBV10-2
CASSATSGRSYEQYF,TGTGCCAGCAGCGCCACTAGCGGGCGCTCCTACGAGCAGTACTTC,medium-sized,TRBD2,TRBJ2-7,TRBV7-2
CASSPGADSPLHF,TGTGCCAGCAGTCCTGGGGCAGACTCACCCCTCCACTTT,NA,NA,TRBJ1-6,TRBV12-3/TRBV12-4
CSATRGGPAGEAFF,TGCAGTGCTACACGAGGGGGCCCGGCAGGGGAAGCTTTCTTT,NA,TRBD1,TRBJ1-1,TRBV20-1
CATGRGRDNEQFF,TGTGCCACCGGGCGGGGGCGGGACAATGAGCAGTTCTTC,NA,NA,TRBJ2-1,TRBV24-1
CSVWTGAYSYEQYF,TGCAGCGTTTGGACAGGGGCGTACTCCTACGAGCAGTACTTC,once,TRBD1,TRBJ2-7,TRBV29-1